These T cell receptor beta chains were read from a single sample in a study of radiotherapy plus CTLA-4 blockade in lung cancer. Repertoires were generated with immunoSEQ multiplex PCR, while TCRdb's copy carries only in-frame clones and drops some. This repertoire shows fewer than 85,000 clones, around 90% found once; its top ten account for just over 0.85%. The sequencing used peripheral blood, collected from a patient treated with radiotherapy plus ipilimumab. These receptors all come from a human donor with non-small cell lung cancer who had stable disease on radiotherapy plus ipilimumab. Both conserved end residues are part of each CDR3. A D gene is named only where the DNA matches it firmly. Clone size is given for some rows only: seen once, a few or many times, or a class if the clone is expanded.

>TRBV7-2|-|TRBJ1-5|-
TGTGCCAGCAGCTTAAGGGCGGAGCAGCCCCAGCATTTT
CASSLRAEQPQHF
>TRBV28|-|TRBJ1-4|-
TGTGCCAGCAGTTTAGTGACAGGAAATGAAAAACTGTTTTTT
CASSLVTGNEKLFF
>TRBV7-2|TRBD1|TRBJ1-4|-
TGTGCCAGCAGCCCCTCCGGGACAGGGGCAACTAATGAAAAACTGTTTTTT
CASSPSGTGATNEKLFF
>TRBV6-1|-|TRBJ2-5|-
TGTGCCAGCAGGACGACTAGTGTCGAGACCCAGTACTTC
CASRTTSVETQYF
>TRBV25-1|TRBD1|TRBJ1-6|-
TGTGCCAGCAGTGACGACAGGGGTGCATCACCCCTCCACTTT
CASSDDRGASPLHF
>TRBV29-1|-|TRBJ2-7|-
TGCAGCGTTTCCGGGGGCTCCTTGAGCTCCTACGAGCAGTACTTC
CSVSGGSLSSYEQYF
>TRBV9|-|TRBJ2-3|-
TGTGCCAGCAGCGTCCTCGGGGAACCCACAGATACGCAGTATTTT
CASSVLGEPTDTQYF
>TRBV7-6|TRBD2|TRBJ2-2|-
TGTGCCAGCAGCTTAGTTCCTCGCGGGGGGGCCCAGAACACCGGGGAGCTGTTTTTT
CASSLVPRGGAQNTGELFF
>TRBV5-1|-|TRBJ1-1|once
TGCGCCAGCAGCCCCCCCCGATGGACAAATTCCACCCAGAACACTGAAGCTTTCTTT
CASSPPRWTNSTQNTEAFF
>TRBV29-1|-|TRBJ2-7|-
TGCAGCGTTGAAATGGGTACCTCCGGCTACGAGCAGTACTTC
CSVEMGTSGYEQYF
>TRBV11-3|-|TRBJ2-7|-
TGTGCCAGCAGCTTAGGAGCCAACGTCCGGGGTTACGAGCAGTACTTC
CASSLGANVRGYEQYF
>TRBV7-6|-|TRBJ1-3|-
TGTGCCAGCAGCTTAGCGGGAGGGAGCTCTGGAAACACCATATATTTT
CASSLAGGSSGNTIYF
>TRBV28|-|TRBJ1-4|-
TGTGCCAGCAGACCATCGGACAGTCTTAATGAAAAACTGTTTTTT
CASRPSDSLNEKLFF
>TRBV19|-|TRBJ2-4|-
TGTGCCAGTAGTATGGCCGGCAGCAAAAACATTCAGTACTTC
CASSMAGSKNIQYF
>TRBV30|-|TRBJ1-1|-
TGTGCCTGGAGTGTTCGAGGTCCCACTGAAGCTTTCTTT
CAWSVRGPTEAFF
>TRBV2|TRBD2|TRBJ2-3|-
TGTGCCAGCAACCGAGCGGGAACCGATACGCAGTATTTT
CASNRAGTDTQYF
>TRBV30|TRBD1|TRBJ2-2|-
TGTGCCTGGAGAGGGACAGGGAACACCGGGGAGCTGTTTTTT
CAWRGTGNTGELFF